The T cell receptor beta chain described here comes from a study of PD-L1 blockade in urothelial cancer. Across the whole study: At some point between 2014 and 2016 therapy began: atezolizumab 1,200 mg intravenously every 3 weeks.

Sequencing was performed with immunoSEQ multiplex PCR; in TCRdb, only in-frame clones are kept and a portion is missing. The sample yields around 80,000 clones, around 90% seen once. Trimming removed 5 bases at V and 0 bases at J, with 11 bases between. This CDR3 is 15 amino acids long. CDR1 is SNHLY, CDR2 FYNNEI, per germline. The specimen was PBMCs, collected around atezolizumab (anti-PD-L1) treatment. The sequence was obtained from a woman between 65 and 79 years old with urothelial cancer. This rearrangement joins TRBV2 to TRBJ1-3; no clear D. Written as DNA, the CDR3 is TGTGCCAGCAGTATGACGGGAGTCTCTGGAAACACCATATATTTT. This sequence encodes CASSMTGVSGNTIYF.